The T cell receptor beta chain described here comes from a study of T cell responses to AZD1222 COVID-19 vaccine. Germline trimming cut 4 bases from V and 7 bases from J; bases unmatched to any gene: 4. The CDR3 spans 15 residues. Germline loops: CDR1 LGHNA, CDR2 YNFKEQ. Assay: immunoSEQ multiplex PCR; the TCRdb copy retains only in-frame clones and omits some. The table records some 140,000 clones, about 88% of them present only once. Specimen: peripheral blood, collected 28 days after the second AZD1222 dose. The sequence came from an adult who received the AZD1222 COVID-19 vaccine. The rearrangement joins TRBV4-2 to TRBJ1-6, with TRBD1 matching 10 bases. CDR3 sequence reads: CASSPRTGGNSPLHF. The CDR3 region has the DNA TGTGCCAGCAGCCCCCGGACAGGGGGGAATTCACCCCTCCACTTT.